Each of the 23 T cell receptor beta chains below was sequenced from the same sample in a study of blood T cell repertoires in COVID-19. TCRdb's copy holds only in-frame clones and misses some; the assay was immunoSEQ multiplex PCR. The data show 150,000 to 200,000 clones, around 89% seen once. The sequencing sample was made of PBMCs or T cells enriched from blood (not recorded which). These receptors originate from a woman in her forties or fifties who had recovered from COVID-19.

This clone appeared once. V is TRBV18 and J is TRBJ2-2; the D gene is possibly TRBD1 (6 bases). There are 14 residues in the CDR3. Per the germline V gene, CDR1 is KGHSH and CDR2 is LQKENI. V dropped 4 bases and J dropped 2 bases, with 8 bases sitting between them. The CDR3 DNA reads TGTGCCAGCTCACGACAGGTTAACACCGGGGAGCTGTTTTTT. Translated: CASSRQVNTGELFF.

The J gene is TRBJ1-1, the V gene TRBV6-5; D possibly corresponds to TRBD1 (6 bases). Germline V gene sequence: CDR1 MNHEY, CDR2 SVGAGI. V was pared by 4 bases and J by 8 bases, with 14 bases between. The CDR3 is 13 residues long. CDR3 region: CASSWQGKREAFF. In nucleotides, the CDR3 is TGTGCCAGCAGTTGGCAGGGGAAGAGGGAAGCTTTCTTT.

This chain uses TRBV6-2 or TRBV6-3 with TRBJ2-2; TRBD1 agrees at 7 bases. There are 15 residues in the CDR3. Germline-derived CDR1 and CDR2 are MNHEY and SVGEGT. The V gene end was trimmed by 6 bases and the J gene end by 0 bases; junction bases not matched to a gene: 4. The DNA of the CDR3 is TGTGCCAGCAGCCGGACAGGACCGAACACCGGGGAGCTGTTTTTT. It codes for CASSRTGPNTGELFF.

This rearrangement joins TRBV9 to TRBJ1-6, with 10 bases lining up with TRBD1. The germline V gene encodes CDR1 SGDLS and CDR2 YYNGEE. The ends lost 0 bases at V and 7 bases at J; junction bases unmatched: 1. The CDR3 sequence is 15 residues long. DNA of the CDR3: TGTGCCAGCAGCGTAGGGGACAGGGGAAATTCACCCCTCCACTTT. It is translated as CASSVGDRGNSPLHF.

CDR3 bases: TGTGCCAGCAGTTACGGCCAGGTTGACCAAAGCTATGGCTACACCTTC. It yields the protein CASSYGQVDQSYGYTF. The chain couples TRBV6-2 or TRBV6-3 to TRBJ1-2; D not resolved. The CDR3 loop spans 16 amino acids. CDR1 and CDR2 (germline): MNHEY, SVGEGT. V dropped 2 bases and J dropped 4 bases, with 17 bases sitting between them.

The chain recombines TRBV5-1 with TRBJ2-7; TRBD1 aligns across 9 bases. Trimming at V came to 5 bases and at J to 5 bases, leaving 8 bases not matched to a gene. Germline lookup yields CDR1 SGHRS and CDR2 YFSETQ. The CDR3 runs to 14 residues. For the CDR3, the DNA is TGCGCCAGCAGAAACCGGGACAGGGCTAACGAGCAGTACTTC. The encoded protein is CASRNRDRANEQYF.

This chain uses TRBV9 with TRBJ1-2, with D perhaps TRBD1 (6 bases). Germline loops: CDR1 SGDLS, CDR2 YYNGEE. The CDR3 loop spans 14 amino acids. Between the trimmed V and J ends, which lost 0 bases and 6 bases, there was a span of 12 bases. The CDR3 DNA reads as TGTGCCAGCAGCGTAGCTGCGCAGGGGAATGGCTACACCTTC. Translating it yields CASSVAAQGNGYTF.

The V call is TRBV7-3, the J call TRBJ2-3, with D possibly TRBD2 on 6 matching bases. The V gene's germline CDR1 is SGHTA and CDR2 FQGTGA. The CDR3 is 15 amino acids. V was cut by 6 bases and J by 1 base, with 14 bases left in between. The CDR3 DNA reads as TGTGCCAGCAGGCCCGCTGGCGGGGGCACAGATACGCAGTATTTT. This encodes CASRPAGGGTDTQYF.

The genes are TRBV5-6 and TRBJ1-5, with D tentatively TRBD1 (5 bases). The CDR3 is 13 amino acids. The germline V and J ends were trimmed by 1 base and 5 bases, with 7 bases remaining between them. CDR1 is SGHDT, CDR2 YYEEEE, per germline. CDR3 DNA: TGTGCCAGCAGCTTGCGGGGGGATCAGCCCCAGCATTTT. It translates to CASSLRGDQPQHF.

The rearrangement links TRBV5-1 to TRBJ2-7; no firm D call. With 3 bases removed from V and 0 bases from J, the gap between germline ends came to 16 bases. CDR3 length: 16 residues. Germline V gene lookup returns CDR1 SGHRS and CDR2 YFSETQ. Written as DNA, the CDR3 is TGCGCCAGCAGCTGGCCCGATACTTCTAGCTCCTACGAGCAGTACTTC. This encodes CASSWPDTSSSYEQYF.

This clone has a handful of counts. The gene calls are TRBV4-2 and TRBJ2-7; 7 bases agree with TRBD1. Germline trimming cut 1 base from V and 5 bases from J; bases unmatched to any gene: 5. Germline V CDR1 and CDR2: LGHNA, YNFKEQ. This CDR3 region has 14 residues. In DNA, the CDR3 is TGTGCCAGCAGCCAAGTCGAGACAGGGCACGAGCAGTACTTC. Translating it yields CASSQVETGHEQYF.

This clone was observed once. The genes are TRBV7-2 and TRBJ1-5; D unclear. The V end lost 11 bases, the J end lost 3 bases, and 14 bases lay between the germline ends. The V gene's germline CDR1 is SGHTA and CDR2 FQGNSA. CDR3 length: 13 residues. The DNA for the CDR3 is TGTGCCTCTCGCGGGGAGTCCAATCAGCCCCAGCATTTT. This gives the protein CASRGESNQPQHF.

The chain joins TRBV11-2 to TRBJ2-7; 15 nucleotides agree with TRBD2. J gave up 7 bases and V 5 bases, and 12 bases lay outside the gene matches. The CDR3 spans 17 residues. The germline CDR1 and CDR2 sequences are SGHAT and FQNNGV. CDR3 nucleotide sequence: TGTGCCAGCAGCAGGACTAGCGGGGGGGCTACGTATTGGGAGCAGTACTTC. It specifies CASSRTSGGATYWEQYF.

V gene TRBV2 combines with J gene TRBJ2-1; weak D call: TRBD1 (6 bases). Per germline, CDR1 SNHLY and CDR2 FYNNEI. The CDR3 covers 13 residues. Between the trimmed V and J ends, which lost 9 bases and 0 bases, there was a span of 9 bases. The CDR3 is CASQGSSYNEQFF. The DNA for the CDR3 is TGTGCCAGTCAGGGGAGCTCCTACAATGAGCAGTTCTTC.

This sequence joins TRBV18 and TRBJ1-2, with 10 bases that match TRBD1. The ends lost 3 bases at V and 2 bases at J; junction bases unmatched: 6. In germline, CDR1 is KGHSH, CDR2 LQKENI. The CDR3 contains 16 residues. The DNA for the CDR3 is TGTGCCAGCTCACCCCCTCGACAGGGGGCCAACTATGGCTACACCTTC. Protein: CASSPPRQGANYGYTF.

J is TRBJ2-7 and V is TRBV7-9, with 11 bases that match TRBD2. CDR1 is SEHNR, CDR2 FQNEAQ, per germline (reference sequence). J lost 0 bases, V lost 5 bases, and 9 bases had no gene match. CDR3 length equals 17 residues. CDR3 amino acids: CASSKTSGAPISYEQYF. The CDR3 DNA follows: TGTGCCAGCAGCAAGACTAGCGGGGCGCCAATCTCCTACGAGCAGTACTTC.

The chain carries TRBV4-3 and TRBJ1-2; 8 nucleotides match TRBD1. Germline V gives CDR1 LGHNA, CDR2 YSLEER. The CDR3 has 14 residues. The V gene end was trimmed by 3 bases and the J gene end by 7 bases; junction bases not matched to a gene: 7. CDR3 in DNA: TGCGCCAGCAGCCACCCGGGACAGGTATTTGGCTACACCTTC. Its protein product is CASSHPGQVFGYTF.

CDR3 sequence (DNA): TGTGCCAGCAGCTTGCACAGGGGGAACACTGAAGCTTTCTTT. Translated: CASSLHRGNTEAFF. This chain links TRBV11-2 with TRBJ1-1; 7 positions match TRBD1. CDR3 length: 14 amino acids. With 3 bases clipped from V and 1 base from J, the junction kept 2 bases outside the gene matches. Germline V lookup: CDR1 SGHAT, CDR2 FQNNGV.

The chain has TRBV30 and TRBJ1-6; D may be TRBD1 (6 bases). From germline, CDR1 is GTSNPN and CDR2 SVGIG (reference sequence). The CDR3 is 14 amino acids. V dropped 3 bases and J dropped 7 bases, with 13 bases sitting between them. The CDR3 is CAWRRWDNNSPLHF. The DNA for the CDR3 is TGTGCCTGGAGGAGGTGGGACAACAATTCACCCCTCCACTTT. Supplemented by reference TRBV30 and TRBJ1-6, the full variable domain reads SQTIHQWPATLVQPVGSPLSLECTVEGTSNPNLYWYRQAAGRGLQLLFYSVGIGQISSEVPQNLSASRPQDRQFILSSKKLLLSDSGFYLCAWRRWDNNSPLHFGNGTRLTVT.

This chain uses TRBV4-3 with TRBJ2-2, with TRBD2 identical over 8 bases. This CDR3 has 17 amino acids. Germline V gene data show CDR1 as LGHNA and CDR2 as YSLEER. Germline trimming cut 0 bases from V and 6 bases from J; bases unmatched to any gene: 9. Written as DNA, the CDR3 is TGCGCCAGCAGCCAAGAGCCCCGGGGGGGCCCGGCCGGGGAGCTGTTTTTT. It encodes CASSQEPRGGPAGELFF.

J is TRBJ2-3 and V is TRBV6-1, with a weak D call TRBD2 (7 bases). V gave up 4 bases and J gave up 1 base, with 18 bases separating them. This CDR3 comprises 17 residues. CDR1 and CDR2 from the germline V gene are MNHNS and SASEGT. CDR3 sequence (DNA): TGTGCCAGCAGTGCAGGGGCCGGGACTAAGGGCACAGATACGCAGTATTTT. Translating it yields CASSAGAGTKGTDTQYF.

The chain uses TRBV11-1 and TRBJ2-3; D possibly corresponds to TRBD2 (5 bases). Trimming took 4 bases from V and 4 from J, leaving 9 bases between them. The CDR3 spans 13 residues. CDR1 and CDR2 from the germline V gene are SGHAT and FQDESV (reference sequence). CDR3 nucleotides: TGTGCCAGCAGCTCCCAACTAGCAGATACGCAGTATTTT. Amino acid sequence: CASSSQLADTQYF.

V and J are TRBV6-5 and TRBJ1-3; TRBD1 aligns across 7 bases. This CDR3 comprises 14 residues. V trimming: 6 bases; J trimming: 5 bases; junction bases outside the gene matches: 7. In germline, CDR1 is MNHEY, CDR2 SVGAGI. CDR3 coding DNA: TGTGCCAGCAGGAGAGACAGGGAAAGAAACACCATATATTTT. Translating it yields CASRRDRERNTIYF.